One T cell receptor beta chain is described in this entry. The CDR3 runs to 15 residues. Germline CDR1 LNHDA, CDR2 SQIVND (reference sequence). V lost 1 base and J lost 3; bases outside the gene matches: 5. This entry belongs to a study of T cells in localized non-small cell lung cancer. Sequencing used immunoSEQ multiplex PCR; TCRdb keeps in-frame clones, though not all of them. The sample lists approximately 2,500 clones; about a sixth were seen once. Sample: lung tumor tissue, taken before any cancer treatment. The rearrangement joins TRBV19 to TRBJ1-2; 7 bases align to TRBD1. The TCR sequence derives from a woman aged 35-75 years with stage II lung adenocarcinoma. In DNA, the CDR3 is TGTGCCAGTAGTATAGCGACAGGGTCGGACTATGGCTACACCTTC. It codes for CASSIATGSDYGYTF.